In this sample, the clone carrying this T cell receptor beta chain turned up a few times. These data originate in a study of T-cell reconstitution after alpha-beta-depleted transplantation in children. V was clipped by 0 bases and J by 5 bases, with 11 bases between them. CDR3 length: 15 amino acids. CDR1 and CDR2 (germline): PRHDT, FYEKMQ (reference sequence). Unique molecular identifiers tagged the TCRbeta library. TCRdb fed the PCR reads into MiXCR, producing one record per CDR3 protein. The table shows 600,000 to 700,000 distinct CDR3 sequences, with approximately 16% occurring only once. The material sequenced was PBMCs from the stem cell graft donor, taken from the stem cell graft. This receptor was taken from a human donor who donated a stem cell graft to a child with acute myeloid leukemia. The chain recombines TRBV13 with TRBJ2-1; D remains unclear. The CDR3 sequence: CASSLGIGGDNEQFF. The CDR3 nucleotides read TGTGCCAGCAGCTTAGGGATCGGCGGAGACAATGAGCAGTTCTTC.